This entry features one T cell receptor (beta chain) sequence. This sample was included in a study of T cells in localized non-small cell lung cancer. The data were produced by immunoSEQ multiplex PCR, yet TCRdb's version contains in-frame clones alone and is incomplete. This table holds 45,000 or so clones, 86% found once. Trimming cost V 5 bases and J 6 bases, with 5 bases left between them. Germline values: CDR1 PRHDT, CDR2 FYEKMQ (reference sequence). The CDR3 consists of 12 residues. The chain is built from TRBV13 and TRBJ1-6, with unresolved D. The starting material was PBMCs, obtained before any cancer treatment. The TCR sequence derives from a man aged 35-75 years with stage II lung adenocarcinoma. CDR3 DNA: TGTGCCAGCAGCCTTCTTAATTCACCCCTCCACTTT. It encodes CASSLLNSPLHF.